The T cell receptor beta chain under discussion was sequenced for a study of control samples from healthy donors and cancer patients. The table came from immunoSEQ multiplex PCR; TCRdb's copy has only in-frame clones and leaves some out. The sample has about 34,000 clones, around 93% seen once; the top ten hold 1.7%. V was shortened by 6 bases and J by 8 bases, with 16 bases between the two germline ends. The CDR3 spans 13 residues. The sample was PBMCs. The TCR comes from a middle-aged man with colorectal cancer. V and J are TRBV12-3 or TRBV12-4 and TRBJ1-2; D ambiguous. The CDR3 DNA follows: TGTGCCAGCAGCCTATCCCACAGAGAAGGCTACACCTTC. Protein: CASSLSHREGYTF.